This TCR beta chain was identified in a study of blood T cell repertoires in COVID-19. Study-wide background: Material from acute and convalescent COVID-19 was sourced from the United States, Italy and Spain. PBMCs, B-cell-depleted T cells, or T cells were the source of the cDNA or gDNA that made up the material.

The CDR3 has 15 residues. Germline CDR1 and CDR2: SGHNT and YYREEE (reference sequence). J gave up 4 bases and V 2 bases, and 7 bases lay outside the gene matches. Source study methods: Estimation of nucleated cell counts was performed using reference gene primer amplification. Generated by immunoSEQ multiplex PCR, the TCRdb table keeps only in-frame clones and is missing some. V, J and clone size were drawn from that table, and D and trimming were deduced from the DNA. The table has over 80,000 clones, 80% seen once; the top ten hold approximately 10%. Sequencing was performed on peripheral blood. This sequence originates from a woman aged 70 to 79 with acute or convalescent COVID-19. The rearrangement joins TRBV5-4 to TRBJ1-2, with 8 bases matching TRBD1. CDR3 protein: CASSFGGQGPYGYTF. The CDR3 region has the DNA TGTGCCAGCAGCTTTGGTGGACAGGGCCCCTATGGCTACACCTTC. The variable domain in full, completed from reference TRBV5-4 and TRBJ1-2, reads ETGVTQSPTHLIKTRGQQVTLRCSSQSGHNTVSWYQQALGQGPQFIFQYYREEENGRGNFPPRFSGLQFPNYSSELNVNALELDDSALYLCASSFGGQGPYGYTFGSGTRLTVV.